The 32 T cell receptor beta chains reported below all come from one sample, sequenced in a study of blood T cell repertoires in COVID-19. Sequencing used immunoSEQ multiplex PCR; TCRdb keeps in-frame clones, though not all of them. Among hundreds of thousands of clones listed, roughly 87% were seen once. The sample consisted of peripheral blood. These receptors were obtained from a woman aged 25 to 45 with acute or convalescent COVID-19.

This chain connects TRBV5-4 to TRBJ2-1; the match to TRBD1 covers 7 bases. V was clipped by 2 bases and J by 3 bases; unmatched bases: 2. The V gene's germline CDR1 is SGHNT and CDR2 YYREEE (reference sequence). The CDR3 runs to 14 residues. CDR3 protein: CASSFGQDYNEQFF. In DNA, the CDR3 is TGTGCCAGCAGCTTCGGACAGGACTACAATGAGCAGTTCTTC.

This clone was observed a few times. The chain links TRBV18 to TRBJ1-1; 7 bases line up with TRBD1. Germline V lookup: CDR1 KGHSH, CDR2 LQKENI. The CDR3 runs to 13 residues. The V gene end was trimmed by 6 bases and the J gene end by 3 bases; junction bases not matched to a gene: 4. The CDR3 loop is CASSYRGDTEAFF. The CDR3 region has the DNA TGTGCCAGCTCGTACAGGGGAGACACTGAAGCTTTCTTT.

This sequence joins TRBV6-4 and TRBJ2-1; TRBD2 aligns across 10 bases. J lost 0 bases, V lost 6 bases, and 2 bases had no gene match. Germline V gene data show CDR1 as MRHNA and CDR2 as SNTAGT. CDR3 length equals 15 residues. The CDR3 sequence: CASSSSGSSYNEQFF. The CDR3 DNA sequence: TGTGCCAGCAGCTCTAGCGGGAGCTCCTACAATGAGCAGTTCTTC.

The rearrangement links TRBV3-1 (or the pseudogene TRBV3-2) to TRBJ2-5; TRBD1 agrees at 9 bases. Germline V CDR1 and CDR2: LGHDT, YNNKEL (reference sequence). Losses at the gene ends were 1 base for V and 4 bases for J; bases not matched to a gene: 4. This CDR3 region has 15 residues. The CDR3 here is CASSQVYRGRETQYF. The CDR3, as DNA: TGTGCCAGCAGCCAAGTTTACAGGGGGCGAGAGACCCAGTACTTC.

The chain employs TRBV6-2 or TRBV6-3 and TRBJ2-5, with 9 bases fitting TRBD2. The CDR3 totals 15 residues. The J segment lost 3 bases and the V segment lost 5 bases, leaving 7 bases of the junction unmatched. Germline loops: CDR1 MNHEY, CDR2 SVGEGT. The CDR3 nucleotides read TGTGCCAGCAGTCTCGGACTAGCGAGAAAAGAGACCCAGTACTTC. Its protein is CASSLGLARKETQYF.

This clone was picked up a small number of times. V is TRBV19 and J is TRBJ1-5, with 8 bases matching TRBD1. This CDR3 comprises 13 residues. CDR1 is LNHDA, CDR2 SQIVND, per germline (reference sequence). J gave up 7 bases and V 6 bases, and 5 bases lay outside the gene matches. CDR3 in amino acids: CASSRTGQQPQHF. CDR3 DNA: TGTGCCAGTAGCAGGACAGGGCAACAGCCCCAGCATTTT.

The rearrangement uses TRBV4-1 and TRBJ2-3; D is unclear. This CDR3 has 16 amino acids. The germline gives CDR1 MGHRA, CDR2 YSYEKL. V was cut by 1 base and J by 4 bases, with 15 bases left in between. CDR3 sequence: CASSQVSLSMADTQYF. In DNA, the CDR3 is TGCGCCAGCAGCCAAGTTTCACTAAGTATGGCAGATACGCAGTATTTT.

The chain couples TRBV24-1 to TRBJ2-5; no clear D gene. V lost 1 base and J lost 5, with 13 bases in between. The CDR3 is 15 amino acids. From germline, CDR1 is KGHDR and CDR2 SFDVKD. The CDR3 protein is CATSDFVYSWETQYF. The CDR3 DNA reads as TGTGCCACCAGTGATTTCGTGTATAGTTGGGAGACCCAGTACTTC.

The chain uses TRBV19 and TRBJ2-1, with 8 bases identical to TRBD2. V lost 3 bases and J lost 8; bases outside the gene matches: 6. Germline V lookup: CDR1 LNHDA, CDR2 SQIVND (reference sequence). The length of the CDR3 is 14 residues. CDR3 loop: CASSISGGEYEQFF. The CDR3, as DNA: TGTGCCAGTAGTATTTCGGGAGGGGAATATGAGCAGTTCTTC.

This clone was counted only a few times. This chain links TRBV2 with TRBJ2-7; 7 nucleotides line up with TRBD1. The CDR3 has 12 amino acids. V lost 7 bases to trimming and J lost 2 bases; unmatched junction nucleotides: 2. From germline, CDR1 is SNHLY and CDR2 FYNNEI. This CDR3 is CASIDRAYEQYF. The DNA for the CDR3 is TGTGCCAGCATAGACAGGGCCTACGAGCAGTACTTC.

This clone was found a few times. The chain is built from TRBV4-2 and TRBJ1-1, with a possible D match to TRBD1 (5 bases). The CDR3 consists of 16 residues. The germline CDR1 and CDR2 sequences are LGHNA and YNFKEQ. V was clipped by 4 bases and J by 0 bases, with 15 bases between them. The CDR3 protein is CASSRGMGLMNTEAFF. DNA of the CDR3: TGTGCCAGCAGCCGCGGCATGGGGCTCATGAACACTGAAGCTTTCTTT.

V is TRBV7-8 and J is TRBJ2-7; D unresolved. Looked up from germline, CDR1 is SGHVS and CDR2 is FQNEAQ. The CDR3 extends over 14 amino acids. The ends were cut back, 1 base at V and 2 bases at J, with 9 bases in the middle. This chain's CDR3 is CASSLGHQAYEQYF. In nucleotides, the CDR3 is TGTGCCAGCAGCTTAGGACACCAAGCCTACGAGCAGTACTTC.

The rearrangement uses TRBV7-9 and TRBJ2-7, with D maybe TRBD2 (7 bases). With 7 bases removed from V and 7 bases from J, the gap between germline ends came to 17 bases. The germline V gene has CDR1 SEHNR and CDR2 FQNEAQ (reference sequence). This CDR3 has 13 amino acids. Here the CDR3 reads CASTLAEGGEQYF. The CDR3 region has the DNA TGTGCCAGCACCCTAGCGGAGGGGGGAGAGCAGTACTTC.

The gene calls are TRBV11-2 and TRBJ1-5; no clear D gene. This CDR3 is 15 amino acids long. CDR1 and CDR2 (germline): SGHAT, FQNNGV. Trimming left V 2 bases short and J 0 bases short, with 8 bases between. The chain's CDR3 is CASSLFPDSNQPQHF. Written as DNA, the CDR3 is TGTGCCAGCAGCTTATTCCCAGATAGCAATCAGCCCCAGCATTTT.

The chain combines TRBV18 with TRBJ1-1, with 7 bases identical to TRBD1. CDR1 is KGHSH, CDR2 LQKENI, per germline. This CDR3 is built from 14 residues. V trimming: 6 bases; J trimming: 11 bases; junction bases outside the gene matches: 15. This CDR3 reads CASSLSRFGTEAFF. The CDR3 bases are TGTGCCAGCTCGCTCAGTCGGTTTGGGACAGAGGCTTTCTTT.

The V and J genes are TRBV27 and TRBJ2-1, with TRBD1 matching over 8 bases. After removal of 6 bases from V and 0 bases from J, the junction contained 4 bases not matched to a gene. The CDR3 covers 15 residues. Germline V gives CDR1 MNHEY, CDR2 SMNVEV (reference sequence). The CDR3: CASSTDRDSYNEQFF. CDR3 bases: TGTGCCAGCAGCACGGACAGGGACTCCTACAATGAGCAGTTCTTC.

This clone was detected only a few times. The chain employs TRBV15 and TRBJ2-7; perhaps TRBD2 as D (5 bases). This CDR3 is 13 amino acids long. From germline, CDR1 is LNHNV and CDR2 YYDKDF (reference sequence). V dropped 3 bases and J dropped 6 bases, with 12 bases sitting between them. DNA for the CDR3: TGTGCCACCAGCAGGCTAGCTGGGCTCGAGCAGTACTTC. Translated: CATSRLAGLEQYF.

The chain combines TRBV29-1 with TRBJ2-2; no reliable D call. The ends were cut back, 6 bases at V and 1 base at J, with 6 bases in the middle. CDR1 and CDR2 from the germline V gene are SQVTM and ANQGSEA. This CDR3 is built from 12 residues. The CDR3 reads CSVRLNTGELFF. CDR3 bases: TGCAGCGTCCGGTTGAACACCGGGGAGCTGTTTTTT.

The chain employs TRBV19 and TRBJ1-1, with D possibly being TRBD1 (6 bases). The length of the CDR3 is 14 residues. Trimming cost V 5 bases and J 1 base, with 11 bases left between them. CDR1 and CDR2 (germline): LNHDA, SQIVND (reference sequence). Here the CDR3 DNA reads TGTGCCAGTAGTGTAGGGACACGGAACACTGAAGCTTTCTTT. It yields the protein CASSVGTRNTEAFF.

The chain links TRBV7-9 to TRBJ2-3; 8 nucleotides align to TRBD1. CDR3 length: 17 amino acids. Germline V gene sequence: CDR1 SEHNR, CDR2 FQNEAQ (reference sequence). Germline trimming cut 2 bases from V and 2 bases from J; bases unmatched to any gene: 9. The CDR3 protein is CASSLPSTGAVTDTQYF. The CDR3 coding sequence is TGTGCCAGCAGCTTACCTTCGACAGGGGCCGTCACAGATACGCAGTATTTT.

The rearrangement links TRBV15 to TRBJ1-4; unclear D gene. This CDR3 has 16 residues. The germline V gene has CDR1 LNHNV and CDR2 YYDKDF (reference sequence). Trimming took off 0 bases at V and 4 bases at J, with 12 bases between the two ends. CDR3 sequence: CATSRDITVLNEKLFF. In DNA form, the CDR3 reads TGTGCCACCAGCAGAGATATAACAGTACTTAATGAAAAACTGTTTTTT. The full variable domain, in which reference TRBV15 and TRBJ1-4 provide the parts outside the CDR3, is DAMVIQNPRYQVTQFGKPVTLSCSQTLNHNVMYWYQQKSSQAPKLLFHYYDKDFNNEADTPDNFQSRRPNTSFCFLDIRSPGLGDTAMYLCATSRDITVLNEKLFFGSGTQLSVL.

The V and J genes are TRBV3-1 (or the pseudogene TRBV3-2) and TRBJ2-1, with a possible D match to TRBD2 (5 bases). Per germline, CDR1 LGHDT and CDR2 YNNKEL (reference sequence). V lost 6 bases and J lost 10, with 16 bases in between. The CDR3 contains 13 residues. CDR3 sequence reads: CASRSRLSDEQFF. The CDR3 bases are TGTGCCAGCAGATCTCGGCTTAGCGACGAGCAGTTCTTC.

CDR3 sequence reads: CASSLGERQFF. The DNA of the CDR3 is TGTGCCAGCAGTCTGGGCGAAAGGCAGTTCTTC. V and J are TRBV9 and TRBJ2-1; no firm D call. Looked up from germline, CDR1 is SGDLS and CDR2 is YYNGEE. V gave up 5 bases and J gave up 12 bases, with 12 bases separating them. The CDR3 has 11 amino acids.

The rearrangement joins TRBV30 to TRBJ2-1; 8 bases match TRBD2. In germline, CDR1 is GTSNPN, CDR2 SVGIG (reference sequence). The CDR3 runs to 16 residues. V lost 0 bases to trimming and J lost 0 bases; unmatched junction nucleotides: 4. The CDR3 loop reads CAWSVSGVSSYNEQFF. In DNA, the CDR3 is TGTGCCTGGAGTGTTAGCGGGGTGAGCTCCTACAATGAGCAGTTCTTC.

This clone is a singleton in its sample. The chain combines TRBV19 with TRBJ2-7; TRBD2 aligns across 7 bases. CDR1 is LNHDA and CDR2 is SQIVND in the germline V gene (reference sequence). The CDR3 has 13 amino acids. J lost 5 bases, V lost 5 bases, and 6 bases had no gene match. The CDR3 sequence is CASSWGGTNEQYF. The DNA for the CDR3 is TGTGCCAGTAGTTGGGGCGGGACTAACGAGCAGTACTTC.

The chain's CDR3 is CASGLPGTGVSYEQYF. In nucleotides, the CDR3 is TGTGCTAGTGGTTTGCCCGGGACAGGGGTCTCCTACGAGCAGTACTTC. This chain joins TRBV12-5 and TRBJ2-7, with 10 bases matching TRBD1. The J segment lost 0 bases and the V segment lost 2 bases, leaving 4 bases of the junction unmatched. This CDR3 is 16 amino acids long. Germline lookup yields CDR1 LGHNT and CDR2 FRNRAP. Variable domain in full (rest from reference TRBV12-5 and TRBJ2-7): DARVTQTPRHKVTEMGQEVTMRCQPILGHNTVFWYRQTMMQGLELLAYFRNRAPLDDSGMPKDRFSAEMPDATLATLKIQPSEPRDSAVYFCASGLPGTGVSYEQYFGPGTRLTVT.

The V and J genes are TRBV5-1 and TRBJ2-7; 9 bases are shared with TRBD2. Germline V gives CDR1 SGHRS, CDR2 YFSETQ. The CDR3 consists of 18 residues. J lost 3 bases, V lost 1 base, and 14 bases had no gene match. The CDR3, as DNA: TGCGCCAGCAGCTTGTTGGGGTCGGGGATAGCGGGGGTCTACGAGCAGTACTTC. Amino acids: CASSLLGSGIAGVYEQYF. Drawing the rest from reference TRBV5-1 and TRBJ2-7, the complete variable domain is KAGVTQTPRYLIKTRGQQVTLSCSPISGHRSVSWYQQTPGQGLQFLFEYFSETQRNKGNFPGRFSGRQFSNSRSEMNVSTLELGDSALYLCASSLLGSGIAGVYEQYFGPGTRLTVT.

This rearrangement joins TRBV6-6 to TRBJ2-7; weak D call: TRBD2 (5 bases). Trimming took off 6 bases at V and 3 bases at J, with 12 bases between the two ends. Germline assignment: CDR1 MNHNY and CDR2 SVGAGI (reference sequence). This CDR3 region has 13 residues. The CDR3 coding sequence is TGTGCCAGCAGAGGGAGAGGAGTCTACGAGCAGTACTTC. Its protein product is CASRGRGVYEQYF.

The genes are TRBV3-1 (or the pseudogene TRBV3-2) and TRBJ2-1; D possibly corresponds to TRBD1 (6 bases). The CDR3 runs to 15 residues. Germline values: CDR1 LGHDT, CDR2 YNNKEL (reference sequence). The V and J ends lost 4 bases and 6 bases respectively, with 16 bases between them. The CDR3 DNA reads TGTGCCAGCAGCCCTGAAACAGGGTCCCGCAATGAGCAGTTCTTC. This sequence encodes CASSPETGSRNEQFF.

V usage is TRBV11-1 and J usage is TRBJ1-5; perhaps TRBD1 as D (6 bases). Germline CDR1 SGHAT, CDR2 FQDESV (reference sequence). Trimming took off 1 base at V and 5 bases at J, with 12 bases between the two ends. The length of the CDR3 is 15 residues. The CDR3 sequence is CASSLGGRGHQPQHF. For the CDR3, the DNA is TGTGCCAGCAGCTTAGGAGGCAGGGGTCATCAGCCCCAGCATTTT. The whole variable domain, filled in from reference TRBV11-1 and TRBJ1-5, reads EAEVAQSPRYKITEKSQAVAFWCDPISGHATLYWYRQILGQGPELLVQFQDESVVDDSQLPKDRFSAERLKGVDSTLKIQPAELGDSAMYLCASSLGGRGHQPQHFGDGTRLSIL.

This clone showed up just a few times. V gene TRBV30 combines with J gene TRBJ2-1; 7 bases are shared with TRBD1. V was pared by 2 bases and J by 9 bases, with 10 bases of the junction left unmatched. CDR3 length equals 14 residues. Germline V CDR1 and CDR2: GTSNPN, SVGIG (reference sequence). This CDR3 reads CAWSRPRGLREQFF. The DNA of the CDR3 is TGTGCCTGGAGTAGGCCAAGGGGGCTGCGTGAGCAGTTCTTC.

The chain joins TRBV5-6 to TRBJ1-4; D is possibly TRBD1 (5 bases). CDR1 and CDR2 (germline): SGHDT, YYEEEE. The CDR3 is made up of 14 amino acids. Trimming stripped 2 bases from V and 4 bases from J, with 9 bases between. The CDR3: CASSLRGSNEKLFF. CDR3 bases: TGTGCCAGCAGCTTAAGGGGTAGTAATGAAAAACTGTTTTTT.